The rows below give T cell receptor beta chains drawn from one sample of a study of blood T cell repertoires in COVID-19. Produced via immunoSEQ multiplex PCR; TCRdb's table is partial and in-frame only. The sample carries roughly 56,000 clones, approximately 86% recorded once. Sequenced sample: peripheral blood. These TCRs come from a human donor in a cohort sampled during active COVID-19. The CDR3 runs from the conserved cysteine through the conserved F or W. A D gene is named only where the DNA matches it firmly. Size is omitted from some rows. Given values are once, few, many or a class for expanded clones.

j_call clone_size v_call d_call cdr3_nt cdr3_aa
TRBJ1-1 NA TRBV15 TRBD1 TGTGCCACCAGCAGGGCTGACAGGGGCGCTTTCTTT CATSRADRGAFF
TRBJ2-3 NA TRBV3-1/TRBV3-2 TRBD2 TGTGCCAGCAGACTAGCGGGCACAGATACGCAGTATTTT CASRLAGTDTQYF
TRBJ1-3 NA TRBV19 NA TGTGCCAGTAGTATCCTGACAGATCTTGCTTACACCATATATTTT CASSILTDLAYTIYF
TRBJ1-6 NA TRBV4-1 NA TGCGCCAGCAGCCAAGCGAACCTAAATAATTCACCCCTCCACTTT CASSQANLNNSPLHF
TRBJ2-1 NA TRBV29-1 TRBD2 TGCAGCGTTGAAGATCGGACTAGCGGGATCGGTGAGCAGTTCTTC CSVEDRTSGIGEQFF
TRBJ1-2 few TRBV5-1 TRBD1 TGCGCCAGCAGGCCTCAGGGCGGGACAGGAATTGGCTACACCTTC CASRPQGGTGIGYTF
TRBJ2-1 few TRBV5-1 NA TGCGCCAGCAGCCCTGGTGTAGGGGGATCTGAGCAGTTCTTC CASSPGVGGSEQFF
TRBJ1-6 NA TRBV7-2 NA TGTGCCAGCAGTACCAGGGATCTTTACAATTCACCCCTCCACTTT CASSTRDLYNSPLHF
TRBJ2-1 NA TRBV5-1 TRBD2 TGCGCCAGCAGCTCGGGGACTAGCGGGAGGGCCAGTGAGCAGTTCTTC CASSSGTSGRASEQFF
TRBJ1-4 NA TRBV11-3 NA TGTGCCAGCAGCCCCGACACGTATAATGAAAAACTGTTTTTT CASSPDTYNEKLFF
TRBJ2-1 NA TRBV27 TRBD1 TGTGCCAGCAGTTTCCTGACAGGGAAATACAATGAGCAGTTCTTC CASSFLTGKYNEQFF
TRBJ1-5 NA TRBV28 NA TGTGCCAGCAGTAAGGCCGGGGGGGGGCCGAATAGCAATCAGCCCCAGCATTTT CASSKAGGGPNSNQPQHF
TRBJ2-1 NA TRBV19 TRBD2 TGTGCCAGTAGTATCGGGGGGTACAATGAGCAGTTCTTC CASSIGGYNEQFF
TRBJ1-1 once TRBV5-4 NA TGTGCCAGCAGCCCAGGTAGAGGGAGGAACACTGAAGCTTTCTTT CASSPGRGRNTEAFF
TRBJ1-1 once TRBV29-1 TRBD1 TGCAGCGCAATGACAGGGGGCTTCGCTGAAGCTTTCTTT CSAMTGGFAEAFF
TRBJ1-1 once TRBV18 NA TGTGCCAGCTCACCATATGGTGGACTCGCCACTGAAGCTTTCTTT CASSPYGGLATEAFF
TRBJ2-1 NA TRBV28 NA TGTGCCAGCAGCCCTGACCTAGCGCATTACAATGAGCAGTTCTTC CASSPDLAHYNEQFF
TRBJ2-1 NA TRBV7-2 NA TGTGCCAGCAGCCAAAAAGGGGAAAATGAGCAGTTCTTC CASSQKGENEQFF
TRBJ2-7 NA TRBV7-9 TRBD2 TGTGCCAGCAGCCTGACTAGCGGGAGGGTCGAGCAGTACTTC CASSLTSGRVEQYF
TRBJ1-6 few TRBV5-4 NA TGTGCCAGCAGCTTGGACTGGAGCTCGGGGTCACCCCTCCACTTT CASSLDWSSGSPLHF
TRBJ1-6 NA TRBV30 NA TGTGCCTGGAGTGTACAGGTCAATTCACCCCTCCACTTT CAWSVQVNSPLHF
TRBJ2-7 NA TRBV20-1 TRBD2 TGCAGTGCTAGTTCACTAGCGGGAGCCGGCGAGCAGTACTTC CSASSLAGAGEQYF
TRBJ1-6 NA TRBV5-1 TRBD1 TGCGCCAGCAGCGCGGGACAGGGGGGGAAAATAGTCACACCCCTCCACTTT CASSAGQGGKIVTPLHF
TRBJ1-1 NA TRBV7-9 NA TGTGCCAGCAGCTTAGGAGTCACTGAAGCTTTCTTT CASSLGVTEAFF
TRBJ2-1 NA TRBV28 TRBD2 TGTGCCAGCAGTTTAAGGCTAGCGGTTAAGTGGCAGTTCTTC CASSLRLAVKWQFF
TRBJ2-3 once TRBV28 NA TGTGCCAGCAGTACCCCAGGGCTGGGTACGCAGTATTTT CASSTPGLGTQYF
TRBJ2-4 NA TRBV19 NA TGTGCCAGTAGTATGAATAGGAAGGGGCGTCCCAAAAACATTCAGTACTTC CASSMNRKGRPKNIQYF
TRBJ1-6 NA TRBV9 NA TGTGCCAGCAGCGTAGACTCCCTTAGCTCCTATAATTCACCCCTCCACTTT CASSVDSLSSYNSPLHF